Following are 23 T cell receptor beta chains from one sample sequenced in a study of identical twins (dated by TCRdb to the mid-2010s). Library preparation was by 5' RACE. Sequencing was performed on an Illumina HiSeq 2000. TCRdb passed the public sequencing reads through fastp at Q25 and MiXCR, retaining productive beta sequences. Here each entry gathers all rows of one CDR3 protein and keeps the most common genes and DNA. Counted in this sample were 1.5 million to 2 million distinct CDR3 sequences; about 31% of them appeared once. 0.25% to 0.3% of the sample lies in the top ten. The material sequenced was cord blood. Source of these receptors: a newborn girl in good health.

The V call is TRBV2, the J call TRBJ2-1; TRBD2 aligns across 11 bases. V was clipped by 5 bases and J by 10 bases; unmatched bases: 7. The germline CDR1 and CDR2 sequences are SNHLY and FYNNEI. CDR3 size: 14 residues. CDR3 DNA: TGTGCCAGCAGTCGACTAGCGGGGTTCTCCGAGCAGTTCTTC. This encodes CASSRLAGFSEQFF.

The sample holds many counts of this clonotype. A junction boundary mismatches the germline segment, possibly from a read error. The chain couples TRBV5-1 to TRBJ2-4, with 7 nucleotides matching TRBD1. CDR1 and CDR2 from the germline V gene are SGHRS and YFSETQ. There are 14 residues in the CDR3. CDR3 sequence: CASSLRGPKNIQYF. As DNA, the CDR3 is TGTGCCAGCAGCTTGAGGGGGCCCAAAAACATTCAGTACTTC.

This rearrangement joins TRBV20-1 to TRBJ2-7, with D tentatively TRBD2 (5 bases). Germline V lookup: CDR1 DFQATT, CDR2 SNEGSKA (reference sequence). The CDR3 sequence is 13 residues long. The ends were cut back, 7 bases at V and 0 bases at J, with 13 bases in the middle. The CDR3 protein is CSGRETRSYEQYF. The CDR3 nucleotides are TGCAGTGGAAGGGAGACCCGCTCCTACGAGCAGTACTTC.

This clonotype has more than one count but fewer than ten. This chain joins TRBV6-6 and TRBJ2-6; weak D call: TRBD2 (5 bases). CDR3 size: 16 residues. Germline values: CDR1 MNHNY, CDR2 SVGAGI (reference sequence). The V gene lost 2 bases and the J gene lost 4 bases, with 12 bases spanning the gap. CDR3: CASSYPLAPGANVLTF. CDR3 DNA sequence: TGTGCCAGCAGTTACCCCCTAGCTCCAGGGGCCAACGTCCTGACTTTC.

This clonotype was observed at least ten times. The chain couples TRBV2 to TRBJ2-7; D not certain. With 2 bases removed from V and 3 bases from J, the gap between germline ends came to 8 bases. The CDR3 totals 13 residues. CDR1 and CDR2 from the germline V gene are SNHLY and FYNNEI. Written as DNA, the CDR3 is TGTGCCAGCAGTGAATCATATCTCTACGAGCAGTACTTC. Translation gives CASSESYLYEQYF. Variable domain in full (rest from reference TRBV2 and TRBJ2-7): EPEVTQTPSHQVTQMGQEVILRCVPISNHLYFYWYRQILGQKVEFLVSFYNNEISEKSEIFDDQFSVERPDGSNFTLKIRSTKLEDSAMYFCASSESYLYEQYFGPGTRLTVT.

The CDR3 DNA reads TGCAGTGCTATTGTAGCGGGGGGCCCATCCCTCAGCACAGATACGCAGTATTTT. This sequence encodes CSAIVAGGPSLSTDTQYF. The V call is TRBV20-1, the J call TRBJ2-3; 10 bases agree with TRBD2. This CDR3 is built from 18 residues. V was pared by 4 bases and J by 0 bases, with 13 bases of the junction left unmatched. Germline CDR1 and CDR2: DFQATT and SNEGSKA (reference sequence).

V is TRBV10-1 and J is TRBJ1-4; D call uncertain. The CDR3 covers 13 residues. The germline CDR1 and CDR2 sequences are WNHNN and SYGVQD (reference sequence). Deletions cut 0 bases from V and 5 bases from J, with 4 bases between. The DNA for the CDR3 is TGCGCCAGCAGTGAGTCGAAAAATGAAAAACTGTTTTTT. Translation: CASSESKNEKLFF.

V usage is TRBV6-2 or TRBV6-3 and J usage is TRBJ2-2; 8 bases match TRBD2. Losses at the gene ends were 8 bases for V and 1 base for J; bases not matched to a gene: 3. Germline V gene sequence: CDR1 MNHEY, CDR2 SVGEGT. The CDR3 consists of 14 residues. The CDR3: CASCLAGNTGELFF. The CDR3 region has the DNA TGTGCCAGCTGTCTAGCGGGGAACACCGGGGAGCTGTTTTTT.

This clonotype came up many times. The chain combines TRBV10-3 with TRBJ2-7, with no clear D. The CDR3 length is 10 residues. Germline loops: CDR1 ENHRY, CDR2 SYGVKD. V lost 10 bases to trimming and J lost 0 bases, with 4 bases between them. The CDR3 bases are TGTGCCACCGGCTCCTACGAGCAGTACTTC. As protein: CATGSYEQYF.

This clonotype was found many times. This chain joins TRBV29-1 and TRBJ2-1, with D perhaps matching TRBD2 (5 bases). With 1 base removed from V and 8 bases from J, the gap between germline ends came to 21 bases. Germline CDR1 and CDR2: SQVTM and ANQGSEA. The CDR3 spans 16 residues. The CDR3: CSVEGGERPLRDEQFF. CDR3 sequence (DNA): TGCAGCGTTGAAGGTGGAGAGCGGCCCCTTAGGGATGAGCAGTTCTTC.

This chain joins TRBV7-2 and TRBJ2-7; perhaps TRBD2 as D (6 bases). V gave up 6 bases and J gave up 6 bases, with 15 bases separating them. There are 13 residues in the CDR3. Germline V lookup: CDR1 SGHTA, CDR2 FQGNSA. The CDR3 nucleotides are TGTGCCAGCAGGCCCGGGAGCCTCTCCGAGCAGTACTTC. Translated, it gives CASRPGSLSEQYF. Supplemented by reference TRBV7-2 and TRBJ2-7, the full variable domain reads GAGVSQSPSNKVTEKGKDVELRCDPISGHTALYWYRQSLGQGLEFLIYFQGNSAPDKSGLPSDRFSAERTGGSVSTLTIQRTQQEDSAVYLCASRPGSLSEQYFGPGTRLTVT.

Only a few counts were recorded for this clonotype. V and J are TRBV6-5 and TRBJ2-7; D might be TRBD1 (5 bases). Trimming took 0 bases from V and 4 from J, leaving 7 bases between them. The CDR3 totals 13 residues. Germline V gives CDR1 MNHEY, CDR2 SVGAGI. The CDR3 DNA is TGTGCCAGCAGTTACTCGGACAAATACGAGCAGTACTTC. Amino acid sequence: CASSYSDKYEQYF.

For the CDR3, the DNA is TGTGCCAGCCAGCTAGCGGGGGAATACGAGCAGTACTTC. Translation gives CASQLAGEYEQYF. This sequence joins TRBV3-1 and TRBJ2-7; 10 bases are a match to TRBD2. Germline CDR1 LGHDT, CDR2 YNNKEL (reference sequence). Trimming at V came to 8 bases and at J to 4 bases, leaving 5 bases not matched to a gene. CDR3 length: 13 residues.

This rearrangement joins TRBV15 to TRBJ2-5; no reliable D call. Germline V gene lookup returns CDR1 LNHNV and CDR2 YYDKDF (reference sequence). The CDR3 runs 15 residues. With 0 bases removed from V and 7 bases from J, the gap between germline ends came to 15 bases. Written as DNA, the CDR3 is TGTGCCACCAGCAGAGATCTTTGGGAAAAAGGGACCCAGTACTTC. Translated: CATSRDLWEKGTQYF.

The rearrangement links TRBV9 to TRBJ2-1; 14 positions agree with TRBD2. V shed 2 bases and J 9 bases; nucleotides not matched to a gene: 7. The CDR3 consists of 16 residues. In germline, CDR1 is SGDLS, CDR2 YYNGEE. CDR3 bases: TGTGCCAGCAGCGTGGCCGGGACTAGCGGGAGCAGTGAGCAGTTCTTC. Its translation: CASSVAGTSGSSEQFF.

CDR3 sequence (DNA): TGTGCCAGCAGCCCCCCGGGACTAGCGGGAGGCCTCTACAATGAGCAGTACTTC. Translating it yields CASSPPGLAGGLYNEQYF. The V and J genes are TRBV14 and TRBJ2-1, with 15 bases lining up with TRBD2. The DNA matches TRBJ2-7 better at its end, which makes the J call doubtful. This CDR3 region has 18 residues. Germline CDR1 is SGHDN and CDR2 is FVKESK.

A few counts support this clonotype. V and J are TRBV29-1 and TRBJ2-5; 9 nucleotides match TRBD1. V shed 7 bases and J 2 bases; nucleotides not matched to a gene: 8. CDR1 and CDR2 (germline): SQVTM, ANQGSEA. The CDR3 loop spans 14 amino acids. For the CDR3, the DNA is TGCAGCGCCAAAGCCGGGACAGGGCAAGAGACCCAGTACTTC. Translation: CSAKAGTGQETQYF.

The chain is built from TRBV21-1 and TRBJ2-7. TRBV21-1 is a pseudogene segment. CDR3 length equals 14 residues. CDR3 in amino acids: CASPNRTGLYEQYF. The CDR3 DNA reads TGTGCCAGCCCGAACCGGACAGGGCTCTACGAGCAGTACTTC.

The count of this clonotype is one. V is TRBV12-3 or TRBV12-4 and J is TRBJ2-1; D unclear. CDR3 length: 13 residues. Between the trimmed V and J ends, which lost 3 bases and 6 bases, there was a span of 9 bases. For the CDR3, the DNA is TGTGCCAGCAGTTTTCTTCCTAGCAATGAGCAGTTCTTC. Its protein product is CASSFLPSNEQFF.

The chain carries TRBV3-1 and TRBJ2-1, with D uncertain. Germline CDR1 is LGHDT and CDR2 is YNNKEL (reference sequence). The CDR3 is 15 residues long. Trimming cost V 4 bases and J 2 bases, with 12 bases left between them. CDR3 bases: TGTGCCAGCAGCCGTCTGCACCCAGCCTACAATGAGCAGTTCTTC. It yields the protein CASSRLHPAYNEQFF.

This clonotype was observed a few times. V and J are TRBV11-2 and TRBJ2-3; D is ambiguous. V shed 1 base and J shed 5 bases, with 13 bases lying between them. The CDR3 extends over 15 amino acids. Germline V gives CDR1 SGHAT, CDR2 FQNNGV. The CDR3 DNA reads as TGTGCCAGCAGCTTAGGAGGCGGCCCGATAGATACGCAGTATTTT. This encodes CASSLGGGPIDTQYF.

The rearrangement uses TRBV7-2 and TRBJ2-3; D is possibly TRBD2 (6 bases). Trimming took 4 bases from V and 3 from J, leaving 14 bases between them. CDR1 is SGHTA, CDR2 FQGNSA, per germline. The CDR3 is 15 amino acids. CDR3 sequence reads: CASSSRDWETDTQYF. As DNA, the CDR3 is TGTGCCAGCAGCTCCCGGGACTGGGAAACAGATACGCAGTATTTT.

This chain joins TRBV12-3 or TRBV12-4 and TRBJ2-7; 8 bases align to TRBD2. The CDR3 covers 16 residues. The junction had 16 bases not matched to a gene; V was cut back by 5 bases and J by 7 bases. As DNA, the CDR3 is TGTGCCAGCAGTCTACAAAGCGGGAGTCTCTACAATGAGCAGTACTTC. Protein product: CASSLQSGSLYNEQYF.